These 27 T cell receptor beta chains were sequenced from one sample in a study of shared T cell receptors in the human thymus. Method: immunoSEQ multiplex PCR; TCRdb's copy keeps in-frame clones and lacks some. The table includes 650,000 to 950,000 clones, approximately 85% detected once. The same data also went into a second study, on human thymus T cells.

Sequenced material: thymocytes. Every receptor here comes from a girl under three years old with a congenital heart defect.

This chain connects TRBV7-6 to TRBJ2-3; possible D gene TRBD2, 5 bases. V dropped 6 bases and J dropped 2 bases, with 15 bases sitting between them. The CDR3 is made up of 15 amino acids. Per germline, CDR1 SGHVS and CDR2 FNYEAQ. The DNA of the CDR3 is TGTGCCAGCAGTTTGAGTCGGCGGGCCACAGATACGCAGTATTTT. It codes for CASSLSRRATDTQYF.

This chain uses TRBV5-4 with TRBJ2-7; possible D gene TRBD1, 6 bases. The CDR3 is 15 residues long. The ends were cut back, 0 bases at V and 3 bases at J, with 13 bases in the middle. Per germline, CDR1 SGHNT and CDR2 YYREEE (reference sequence). The CDR3 nucleotides read TGTGCCAGCAGCTTGGGTCGGGCAGGGGACTACGAGCAGTACTTC. Protein: CASSLGRAGDYEQYF. The full variable domain, with the rest looked up from reference TRBV5-4 and TRBJ2-7, is ETGVTQSPTHLIKTRGQQVTLRCSSQSGHNTVSWYQQALGQGPQFIFQYYREEENGRGNFPPRFSGLQFPNYSSELNVNALELDDSALYLCASSLGRAGDYEQYFGPGTRLTVT.

V and J are TRBV9 and TRBJ1-1, with D tentatively TRBD1 (5 bases). CDR3 length: 14 amino acids. Germline-derived CDR1 and CDR2 are SGDLS and YYNGEE. V was clipped by 8 bases and J by 1 base, with 15 bases between them. CDR3 loop: CASAIGHQNTEAFF. In nucleotides, the CDR3 is TGTGCCAGTGCAATAGGACACCAGAACACTGAAGCTTTCTTT.

The CDR3 DNA reads TGTGCCAGCAGTTTAAATTTTCCCCGACAGGGCAGCTCCTACGAGCAGTACTTC. Translation: CASSLNFPRQGSSYEQYF. This chain links TRBV28 with TRBJ2-7; TRBD1 agrees at 7 bases. CDR3 size: 18 residues. The V segment lost 2 bases and the J segment 0 bases; nucleotides outside the gene matches: 13. From germline, CDR1 is MDHEN and CDR2 SYDVKM.

The V gene is TRBV14, the J gene TRBJ1-1, with 8 positions matching TRBD1. The ends lost 4 bases at V and 4 bases at J; junction bases unmatched: 8. The CDR3 runs 15 residues. Germline V gene lookup returns CDR1 SGHDN and CDR2 FVKESK. The CDR3 sequence is CASSLLTGALTEAFF. CDR3 bases: TGTGCCAGCAGCCTCTTGACAGGGGCTCTCACTGAAGCTTTCTTT.

V usage is TRBV10-3 and J usage is TRBJ1-1; D perhaps matches TRBD1 (5 bases). In germline, CDR1 is ENHRY, CDR2 SYGVKD. Trimming shortened V by 4 bases and J by 11 bases, and 14 bases separated the two germline ends. The CDR3 length is 12 residues. The CDR3 bases are TGTGCCATCAGTGGTCCCGACAGATCCGCTTTCTTT. It codes for CAISGPDRSAFF.

This chain joins TRBV6-1 and TRBJ1-6; D unresolved. This CDR3 contains 14 residues. CDR1 MNHNS and CDR2 SASEGT come from the germline V gene. V was cut by 4 bases and J by 9 bases, with 13 bases left in between. In nucleotides, the CDR3 is TGTGCCAGCAGTGTATTGGGCATTCGTTCACCCCTCCACTTT. Amino acid sequence: CASSVLGIRSPLHF.

V usage is TRBV10-1 and J usage is TRBJ2-1, with D possibly being TRBD2 (6 bases). The V end lost 8 bases, the J end lost 12 bases, and 23 bases lay between the germline ends. CDR3 length equals 14 residues. Germline-derived CDR1 and CDR2 are WNHNN and SYGVQD (reference sequence). Written as DNA, the CDR3 is TGCGCCAGCTCACCCAACTACGAATGGAGGGGGCAGTTCTTC. Amino acids: CASSPNYEWRGQFF.

This chain links TRBV15 with TRBJ2-1, with TRBD1 matching over 7 bases. Germline values: CDR1 LNHNV, CDR2 YYDKDF (reference sequence). This CDR3 has 20 residues. V was pared by 1 base and J by 5 bases, with 20 bases of the junction left unmatched. This CDR3 is CATSRAPVTHRGTMNNEQFF. The CDR3 nucleotides read TGTGCCACCAGCAGAGCCCCAGTCACACACAGGGGCACCATGAACAATGAGCAGTTCTTC.

This chain's CDR3 is CASSVKGHPDQPQHF. The CDR3 nucleotides are TGTGCCAGCAGTGTAAAGGGGCATCCGGATCAGCCCCAGCATTTT. The genes are TRBV2 and TRBJ1-5; D is possibly TRBD1 (5 bases). Germline CDR1 is SNHLY and CDR2 is FYNNEI. Trimming removed 4 bases from V and 5 bases from J, with 15 bases in between. The CDR3 extends over 15 amino acids.

This clone has just one count. The genes are TRBV18 and TRBJ1-6; 9 bases are shared with TRBD1. CDR1 and CDR2 from the germline V gene are KGHSH and LQKENI. With V trimmed by 4 bases and J by 11 bases, 9 bases remained unmatched. This CDR3 region has 15 residues. As DNA, the CDR3 is TGTGCCAGCTCACTACCGGGACAGGGCCGGACACCCCTCCACTTT. Translated: CASSLPGQGRTPLHF.

The chain links TRBV5-1 to TRBJ2-1, with 7 positions matching TRBD2. The CDR3 runs to 15 residues. The V gene end was trimmed by 3 bases and the J gene end by 2 bases; junction bases not matched to a gene: 5. Germline V lookup: CDR1 SGHRS, CDR2 YFSETQ. The CDR3 loop reads CASSWGGETYNEQFF. The DNA of the CDR3 is TGCGCCAGCAGCTGGGGGGGGGAAACCTACAATGAGCAGTTCTTC.

The gene calls are TRBV6-5 and TRBJ1-1; the D gene is possibly TRBD1 (5 bases). Germline V gene data show CDR1 as MNHEY and CDR2 as SVGAGI. Trimming took off 8 bases at V and 5 bases at J, with 15 bases between the two ends. This CDR3 is 13 amino acids long. The CDR3 region has the DNA TGTGCCAGCGAGGGAGGCGAGGGGACTGAAGCTTTCTTT. Translated, it gives CASEGGEGTEAFF.

The chain combines TRBV28 with TRBJ1-1, with D hard to call. V lost 4 bases, J lost 4 bases, and 19 bases lay in between. The germline V gene encodes CDR1 MDHEN and CDR2 SYDVKM. The CDR3 is made up of 16 amino acids. CDR3 nucleotides: TGTGCCAGCAGTTCCTGGCTGAGGGCTCCGGGCACTGAAGCTTTCTTT. Its translation: CASSSWLRAPGTEAFF.

The rearrangement joins TRBV28 to TRBJ1-3, with a tentative D call TRBD1 (5 bases). This CDR3 region has 14 residues. Trimming removed 7 bases at V and 1 base at J, with 11 bases between. Germline values: CDR1 MDHEN, CDR2 SYDVKM. The CDR3 loop reads CASNREGSGNTIYF. As DNA, the CDR3 is TGTGCCAGCAACCGGGAGGGGTCTGGAAACACCATATATTTT.

The chain combines TRBV14 with TRBJ1-1, with D maybe TRBD1 (5 bases). V was clipped by 3 bases and J by 4 bases, with 15 bases between them. The CDR3 loop spans 15 amino acids. Germline V gene data show CDR1 as SGHDN and CDR2 as FVKESK. CDR3 in DNA: TGTGCCAGCAGCCAGGGGGGGGAAGTATCCACTGAAGCTTTCTTT. Protein sequence: CASSQGGEVSTEAFF.

The chain is built from TRBV5-1 and TRBJ2-3; D unclear. The germline V gene encodes CDR1 SGHRS and CDR2 YFSETQ. The CDR3 consists of 14 residues. The ends were cut back, 0 bases at V and 5 bases at J, with 10 bases in the middle. This CDR3 is CASSLGAGLDTQYF. CDR3 nucleotide sequence: TGCGCCAGCAGCTTGGGGGCAGGTTTAGATACGCAGTATTTT.

The chain has TRBV13 and TRBJ2-7, with 9 bases that match TRBD1. This CDR3 contains 16 residues. CDR1 is PRHDT and CDR2 is FYEKMQ in the germline V gene (reference sequence). V gave up 7 bases and J gave up 5 bases; unmatched junction bases: 15. The CDR3: CASIGVGDRVGHEQYF. The CDR3 DNA is TGTGCCAGCATTGGCGTCGGGGACAGGGTGGGACACGAGCAGTACTTC.

This rearrangement joins TRBV9 to TRBJ2-7; 8 positions match TRBD1. Per the germline V gene, CDR1 is SGDLS and CDR2 is YYNGEE. The CDR3 spans 16 residues. The trim removed 1 base at V and 5 bases at J, leaving 11 bases unmatched. The CDR3 is CASSVKSGGKVHEQYF. For the CDR3, the DNA is TGTGCCAGCAGCGTAAAGTCAGGGGGCAAGGTCCACGAGCAGTACTTC.

The chain combines TRBV5-6 with TRBJ1-3; weak D call: TRBD1 (6 bases). This CDR3 spans 16 amino acids. In germline, CDR1 is SGHDT, CDR2 YYEEEE. The V end lost 6 bases, the J end lost 0 bases, and 16 bases lay between the germline ends. The chain's CDR3 is CASTERDTYSGNTIYF. The CDR3, as DNA: TGTGCCAGCACTGAGAGGGACACCTACTCTGGAAACACCATATATTTT.

This clone came up a few times. This sequence joins TRBV27 and TRBJ1-5; TRBD1 matches 8 bases. CDR1 and CDR2 (germline): MNHEY, SMNVEV (reference sequence). The CDR3 loop spans 17 amino acids. Trimming took 5 bases from V and 1 from J; bases not matched to a gene: 10. The CDR3 protein is CASSPGTGLRSNQPQHF. The CDR3 region has the DNA TGTGCCAGCAGTCCCGGGACAGGCCTTCGAAGCAATCAGCCCCAGCATTTT.

This clone was observed once. The V and J genes are TRBV11-2 and TRBJ1-5, with D perhaps TRBD1 (5 bases). Germline lookup yields CDR1 SGHAT and CDR2 FQNNGV. This CDR3 spans 15 amino acids. Trimming removed 0 bases from V and 4 bases from J, with 10 bases in between. The CDR3 region is CASSLESGCNQPQHF. The CDR3, as DNA: TGTGCCAGCAGCTTAGAATCAGGGTGTAATCAGCCCCAGCATTTT.

This clone occurred once. This chain links TRBV4-3 with TRBJ1-2; D may be TRBD1 (6 bases). Trimming stripped 1 base from V and 3 bases from J, with 9 bases between. The CDR3 has 14 residues. Germline CDR1 is LGHNA and CDR2 is YSLEER. CDR3 loop: CASSQGGGHYGYTF. Here the CDR3 DNA reads TGCGCCAGCAGCCAAGGCGGGGGGCACTATGGCTACACCTTC.

The V and J genes are TRBV28 and TRBJ2-3; 7 bases match TRBD2. Germline-derived CDR1 and CDR2 are MDHEN and SYDVKM. The CDR3 contains 18 residues. The ends lost 2 bases at V and 1 base at J; junction bases unmatched: 12. CDR3 sequence reads: CASSLRYQSGEGTDTQYF. DNA for the CDR3: TGTGCCAGCAGTTTAAGATATCAAAGCGGGGAGGGCACAGATACGCAGTATTTT.

This chain links TRBV27 with TRBJ2-3; tentatively, D is TRBD2 (5 bases). The CDR3 is 17 residues long. Germline assignment: CDR1 MNHEY and CDR2 SMNVEV (reference sequence). The V end was cut by 2 bases, the J end by 3 bases, with 18 bases between. As DNA, the CDR3 is TGTGCCAGCAGTTTAAGGGCATTTCTGGGGAGTACAGATACGCAGTATTTT. This encodes CASSLRAFLGSTDTQYF.

The genes are TRBV18 and TRBJ1-1, with 7 nucleotides matching TRBD1. This CDR3 comprises 17 residues. V gave up 5 bases and J gave up 6 bases; unmatched junction bases: 18. The germline gives CDR1 KGHSH, CDR2 LQKENI. CDR3: CASSNDRDEGDGPEAFF. CDR3 bases: TGTGCCAGCTCAAACGACAGGGACGAGGGTGATGGGCCTGAAGCTTTCTTT.

The rearrangement joins TRBV4-2 to TRBJ2-1; TRBD2 matches at 12 bases. Germline loops: CDR1 LGHNA, CDR2 YNFKEQ. J gave up 4 bases and V 1 base, and 5 bases lay outside the gene matches. The length of the CDR3 is 17 residues. The CDR3 nucleotides read TGTGCCAGCAGCCAAGGGGCCGGGACTAGCGGGTACAATGAGCAGTTCTTC. Amino acid sequence: CASSQGAGTSGYNEQFF.